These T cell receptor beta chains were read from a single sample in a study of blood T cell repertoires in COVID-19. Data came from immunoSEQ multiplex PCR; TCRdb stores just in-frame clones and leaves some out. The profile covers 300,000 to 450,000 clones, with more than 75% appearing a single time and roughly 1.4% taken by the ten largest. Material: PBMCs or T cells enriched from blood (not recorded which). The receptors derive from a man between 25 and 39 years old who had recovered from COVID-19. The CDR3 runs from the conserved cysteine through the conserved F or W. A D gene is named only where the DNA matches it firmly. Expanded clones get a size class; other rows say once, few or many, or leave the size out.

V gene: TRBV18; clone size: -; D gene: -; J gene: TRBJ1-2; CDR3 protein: CASSPSRVPGGYTF; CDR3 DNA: TGTGCCAGCTCACCCTCGAGGGTGCCGGGGGGCTACACCTTC
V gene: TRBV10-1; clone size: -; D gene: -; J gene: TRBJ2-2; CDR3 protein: CASSESGGRTGELFF; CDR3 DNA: TGCGCCAGCAGTGAGTCGGGGGGAAGGACCGGGGAGCTGTTTTTT
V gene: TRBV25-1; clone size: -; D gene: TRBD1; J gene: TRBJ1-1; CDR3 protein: CASSDSQGGGTEAFF; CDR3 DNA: TGTGCCAGCAGTGATTCACAGGGGGGAGGTACTGAAGCTTTCTTT
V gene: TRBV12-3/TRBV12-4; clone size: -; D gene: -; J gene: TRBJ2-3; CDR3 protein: CASSFSPDTQYF; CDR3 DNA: TGTGCCAGCAGTTTCAGTCCAGATACGCAGTATTTT
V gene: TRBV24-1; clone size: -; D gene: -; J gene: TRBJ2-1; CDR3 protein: CATSDPTGNEQFF; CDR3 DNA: TGTGCCACCAGTGATCCTACAGGCAATGAGCAGTTCTTC
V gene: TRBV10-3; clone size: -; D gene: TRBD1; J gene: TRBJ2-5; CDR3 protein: CAISVGQIQETQYF; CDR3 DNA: TGTGCCATCAGTGTGGGACAGATTCAAGAGACCCAGTACTTC
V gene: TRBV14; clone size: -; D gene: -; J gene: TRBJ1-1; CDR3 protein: CASSQGSPTEAFF; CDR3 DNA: TGTGCCAGCAGCCAGGGGAGTCCTACTGAAGCTTTCTTT
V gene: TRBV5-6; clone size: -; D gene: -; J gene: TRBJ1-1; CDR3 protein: CASSSRGFGLVNTEAFF; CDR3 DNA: TGTGCCAGCAGCTCGAGGGGGTTTGGCCTCGTGAACACTGAAGCTTTCTTT
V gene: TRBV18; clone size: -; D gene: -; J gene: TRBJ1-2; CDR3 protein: CASSPREFNYGYTF; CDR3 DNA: TGTGCCAGCTCACCAAGAGAATTTAACTATGGCTACACCTTC
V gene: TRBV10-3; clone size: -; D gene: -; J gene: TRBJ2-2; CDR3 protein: CAISESGYTGELFF; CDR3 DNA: TGTGCCATCAGTGAGTCCGGGTACACCGGGGAGCTGTTTTTT
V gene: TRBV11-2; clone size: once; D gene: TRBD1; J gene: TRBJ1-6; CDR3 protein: CASSSPQGAWNSPLHF; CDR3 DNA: TGTGCCAGCAGCTCACCCCAGGGGGCTTGGAATTCACCCCTCCACTTT
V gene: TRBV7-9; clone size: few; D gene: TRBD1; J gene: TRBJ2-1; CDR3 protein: CASSARDRVNEQFF; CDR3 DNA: TGTGCCAGCAGCGCTCGGGACAGGGTTAATGAGCAGTTCTTC
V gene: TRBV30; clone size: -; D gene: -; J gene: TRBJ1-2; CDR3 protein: CAWRERGSSNYGYTF; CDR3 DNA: TGTGCCTGGAGGGAAAGGGGCAGCTCTAACTATGGCTACACCTTC
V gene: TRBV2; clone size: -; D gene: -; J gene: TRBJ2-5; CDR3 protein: CASSGDNQETQYF; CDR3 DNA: TGTGCCAGCAGTGGAGACAACCAAGAGACCCAGTACTTC
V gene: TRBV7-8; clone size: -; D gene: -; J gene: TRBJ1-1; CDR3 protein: CASSLVDGGGTEAFF; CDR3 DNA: TGTGCCAGCAGCTTAGTCGACGGGGGAGGCACTGAAGCTTTCTTT
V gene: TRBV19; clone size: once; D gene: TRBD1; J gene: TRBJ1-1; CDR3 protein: CASTRDRGDWGTEAFF; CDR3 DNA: TGTGCCAGTACCCGAGACAGGGGAGATTGGGGCACTGAAGCTTTCTTT
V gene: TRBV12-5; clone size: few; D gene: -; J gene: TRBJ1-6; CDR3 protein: CASGLETRYNSPLHF; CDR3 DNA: TGTGCTAGTGGTTTGGAGACTCGCTATAATTCACCCCTCCACTTT
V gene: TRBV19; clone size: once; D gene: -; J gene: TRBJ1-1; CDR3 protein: CASSIQMNTEAFF; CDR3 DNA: TGTGCCAGTAGTATACAAATGAACACTGAAGCTTTCTTT
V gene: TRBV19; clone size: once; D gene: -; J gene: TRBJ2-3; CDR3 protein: CASSIGNRPTDTQYF; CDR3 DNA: TGTGCCAGTAGTATAGGGAACAGGCCCACAGATACGCAGTATTTT
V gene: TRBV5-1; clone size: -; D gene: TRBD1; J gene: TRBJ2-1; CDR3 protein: CASSLDRGNPYNEQFF; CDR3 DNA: TGCGCCAGCAGCCTCGACAGGGGAAATCCCTACAATGAGCAGTTCTTC
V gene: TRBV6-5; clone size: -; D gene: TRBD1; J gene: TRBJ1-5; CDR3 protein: CASSYTGTGGNQPQHF; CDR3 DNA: TGTGCCAGCAGTTACACCGGGACAGGGGGAAATCAGCCCCAGCATTTT
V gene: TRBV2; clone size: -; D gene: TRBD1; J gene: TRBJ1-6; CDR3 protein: CASSGYSDRYSPLHF; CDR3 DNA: TGTGCCAGCAGTGGGTATTCGGACAGGTATTCACCCCTCCACTTT
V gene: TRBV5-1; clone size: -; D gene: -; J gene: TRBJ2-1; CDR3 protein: CASSFSGYRNNEQFF; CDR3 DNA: TGCGCCAGCAGCTTCTCCGGGTATAGGAACAATGAGCAGTTCTTC
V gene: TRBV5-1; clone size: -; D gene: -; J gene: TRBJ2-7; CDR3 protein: CASSQPSQGEGEQYF; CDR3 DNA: TGCGCCAGCAGCCAACCATCACAGGGGGAGGGGGAGCAGTACTTC
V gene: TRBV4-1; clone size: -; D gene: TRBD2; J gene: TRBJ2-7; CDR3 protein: CASSQDSRAGGYEQYF; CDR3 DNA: TGCGCCAGCAGCCAAGATTCGAGAGCGGGGGGCTACGAGCAGTACTTC
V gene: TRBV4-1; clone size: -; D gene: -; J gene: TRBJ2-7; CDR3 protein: CASSQDGAGTVTYEQYF; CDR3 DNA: TGCGCCAGCAGCCAAGATGGTGCGGGGACTGTGACCTACGAGCAGTACTTC
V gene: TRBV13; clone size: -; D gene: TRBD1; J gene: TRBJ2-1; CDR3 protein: CASSLMGQGLNEQFF; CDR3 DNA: TGTGCCAGCAGCTTAATGGGACAGGGCTTAAATGAGCAGTTCTTC
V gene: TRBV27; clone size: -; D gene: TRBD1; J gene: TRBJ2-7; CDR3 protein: CASSMGQGFSYEQYF; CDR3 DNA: TGTGCCAGCAGCATGGGACAGGGTTTTAGTTACGAGCAGTACTTC
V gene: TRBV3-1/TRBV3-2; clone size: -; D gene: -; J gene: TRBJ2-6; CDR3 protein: CASSQAGNSGANVLTF; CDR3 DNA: TGTGCCAGCAGCCAGGCGGGAAACTCTGGGGCCAACGTCCTGACTTTC
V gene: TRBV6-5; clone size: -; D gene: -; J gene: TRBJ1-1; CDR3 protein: CASSWTASGTEAFF; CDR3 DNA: TGTGCCAGCAGTTGGACAGCTTCGGGGACTGAAGCTTTCTTT
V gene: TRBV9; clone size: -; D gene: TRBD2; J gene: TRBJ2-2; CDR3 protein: CASSVLAGGTMWTGELFF; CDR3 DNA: TGTGCCAGCAGCGTCCTAGCGGGGGGTACTATGTGGACCGGGGAGCTGTTTTTT
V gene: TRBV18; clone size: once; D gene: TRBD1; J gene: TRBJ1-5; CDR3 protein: CASSPTGGQGAAQPQHF; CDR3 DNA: TGTGCCAGCTCACCGACAGGGGGACAGGGGGCCGCTCAGCCCCAGCATTTT
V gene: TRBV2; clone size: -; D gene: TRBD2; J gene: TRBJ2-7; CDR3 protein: CASRGLAGGQSSYEQYF; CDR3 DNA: TGTGCCAGCAGGGGACTAGCGGGGGGCCAAAGCTCCTACGAGCAGTACTTC
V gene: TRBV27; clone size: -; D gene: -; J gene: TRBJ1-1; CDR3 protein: CASSLGGLYTEAFF; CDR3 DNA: TGTGCCAGCAGTTTGGGGGGGTTATACACTGAAGCTTTCTTT
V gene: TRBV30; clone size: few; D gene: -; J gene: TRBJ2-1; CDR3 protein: CAWSQYNEQFF; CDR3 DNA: TGTGCCTGGAGTCAGTACAATGAGCAGTTCTTC
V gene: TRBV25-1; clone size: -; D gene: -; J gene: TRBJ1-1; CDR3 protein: CASSESTVGNTEAFF; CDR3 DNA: TGTGCCAGCAGTGAATCAACAGTCGGGAACACTGAAGCTTTCTTT
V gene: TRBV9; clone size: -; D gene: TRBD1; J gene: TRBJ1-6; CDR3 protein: CASSPRTGPVSPLHF; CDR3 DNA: TGTGCCAGCAGCCCGCGGACAGGGCCAGTTTCACCCCTCCACTTT
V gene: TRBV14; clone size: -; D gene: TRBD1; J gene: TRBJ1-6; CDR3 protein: CASSQARGDRGSFSYNSPLHF; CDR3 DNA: TGTGCCAGCAGCCAAGCCCGGGGGGACAGGGGCTCCTTCTCCTATAATTCACCCCTCCACTTT
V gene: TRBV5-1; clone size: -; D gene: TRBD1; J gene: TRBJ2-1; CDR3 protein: CASSLGTGGLYNEQFF; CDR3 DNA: TGCGCCAGCAGCTTGGGGACAGGGGGCCTGTACAATGAGCAGTTCTTC
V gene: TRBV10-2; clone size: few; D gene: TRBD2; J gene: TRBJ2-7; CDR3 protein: CASSVVAGRTTIEQYF; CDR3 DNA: TGCGCCAGCAGTGTAGTAGCGGGGAGAACTACGATCGAGCAGTACTTC
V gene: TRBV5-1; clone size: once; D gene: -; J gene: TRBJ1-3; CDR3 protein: CASKDSSGNTIYF; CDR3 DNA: TGCGCCAGCAAGGACAGTTCTGGAAACACCATATATTTT
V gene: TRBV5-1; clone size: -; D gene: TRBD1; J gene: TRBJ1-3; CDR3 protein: CASSFRTGGERNTIYF; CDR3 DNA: TGCGCCAGCAGCTTTCGGACAGGGGGTGAAAGAAACACCATATATTTT
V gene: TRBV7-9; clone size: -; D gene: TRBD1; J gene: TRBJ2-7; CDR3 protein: CASSLSLGQGIVHEQYF; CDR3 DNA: TGTGCCAGCAGCTTAAGCCTGGGACAGGGTATTGTCCACGAGCAGTACTTC
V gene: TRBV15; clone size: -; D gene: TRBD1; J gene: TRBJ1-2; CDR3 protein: CATSRDRTGGGYTF; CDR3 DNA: TGTGCCACCAGCAGAGATCGTACAGGGGGGGGCTACACCTTC
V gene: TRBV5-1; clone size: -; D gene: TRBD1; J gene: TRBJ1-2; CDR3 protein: CASSAGQGNYGYTF; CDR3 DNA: TGCGCCAGCAGCGCAGGACAGGGGAACTATGGCTACACCTTC
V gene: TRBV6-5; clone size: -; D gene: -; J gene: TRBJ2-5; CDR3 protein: CASSYAGTQETQYF; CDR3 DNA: TGTGCCAGCAGTTATGCCGGGACTCAAGAGACCCAGTACTTC